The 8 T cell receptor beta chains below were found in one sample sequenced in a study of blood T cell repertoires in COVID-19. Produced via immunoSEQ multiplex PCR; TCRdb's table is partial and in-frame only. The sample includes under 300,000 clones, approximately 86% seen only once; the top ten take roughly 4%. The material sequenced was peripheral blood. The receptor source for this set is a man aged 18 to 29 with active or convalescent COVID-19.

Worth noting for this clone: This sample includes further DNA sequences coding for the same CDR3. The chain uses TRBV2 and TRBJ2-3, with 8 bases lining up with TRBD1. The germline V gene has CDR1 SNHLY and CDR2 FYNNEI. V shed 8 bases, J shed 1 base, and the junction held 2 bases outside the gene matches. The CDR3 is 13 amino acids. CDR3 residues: CASSDRGTDTQYF. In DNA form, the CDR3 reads TGTGCCAGCTCGGACAGGGGCACAGATACGCAGTATTTT.

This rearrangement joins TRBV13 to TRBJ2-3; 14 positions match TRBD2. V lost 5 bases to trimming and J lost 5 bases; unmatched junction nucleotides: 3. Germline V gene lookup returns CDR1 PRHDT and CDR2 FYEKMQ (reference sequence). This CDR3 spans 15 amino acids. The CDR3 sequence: CASSKGLAGVDTQYF. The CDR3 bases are TGTGCCAGCAGCAAGGGACTAGCGGGGGTAGATACGCAGTATTTT.

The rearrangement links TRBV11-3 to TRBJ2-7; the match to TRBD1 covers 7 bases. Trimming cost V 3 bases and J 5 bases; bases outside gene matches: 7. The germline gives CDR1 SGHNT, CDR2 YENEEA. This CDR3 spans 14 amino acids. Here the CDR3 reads CASSFTRGTHEQYF. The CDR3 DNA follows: TGTGCCAGCAGCTTCACCAGGGGGACCCACGAGCAGTACTTC.

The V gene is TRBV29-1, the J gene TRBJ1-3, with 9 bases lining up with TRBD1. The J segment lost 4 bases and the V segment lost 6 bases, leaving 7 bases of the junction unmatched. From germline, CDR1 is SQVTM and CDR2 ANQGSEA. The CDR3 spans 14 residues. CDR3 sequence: CSVRRTGEGNTIYF. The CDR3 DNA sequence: TGCAGCGTAAGACGGACAGGGGAAGGAAACACCATATATTTT.

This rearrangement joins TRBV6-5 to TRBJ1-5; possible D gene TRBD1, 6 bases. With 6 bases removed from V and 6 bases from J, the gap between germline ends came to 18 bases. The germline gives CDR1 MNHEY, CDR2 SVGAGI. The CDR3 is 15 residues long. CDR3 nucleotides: TGTGCCAGCAGCAAAGACACAGGGTTACCTCAGCCCCAGCATTTT. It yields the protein CASSKDTGLPQPQHF.

CDR3 amino acids: CASSQLQTGGRYGYTF. The DNA of the CDR3 is TGCGCCAGCAGCCAACTACAGACAGGGGGCCGGTATGGCTACACCTTC. The gene calls are TRBV4-1 and TRBJ1-2; 10 bases align to TRBD1. The germline gives CDR1 MGHRA, CDR2 YSYEKL. The CDR3 covers 16 residues. V shed 2 bases, J shed 5 bases, and the junction held 8 bases outside the gene matches.

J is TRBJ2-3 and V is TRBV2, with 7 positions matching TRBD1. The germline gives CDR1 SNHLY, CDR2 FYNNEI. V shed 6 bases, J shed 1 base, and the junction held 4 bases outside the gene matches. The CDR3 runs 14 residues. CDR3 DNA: TGTGCCAGCAGCCTAGGACAGGGCACAGATACGCAGTATTTT. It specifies CASSLGQGTDTQYF.

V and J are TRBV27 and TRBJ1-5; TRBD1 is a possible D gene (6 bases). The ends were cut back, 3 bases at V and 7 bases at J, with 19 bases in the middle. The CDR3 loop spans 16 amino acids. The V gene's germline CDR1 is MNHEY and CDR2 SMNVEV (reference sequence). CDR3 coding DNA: TGTGCCAGCAGTTTTCTCCCCAGGGGAGAAGGGCAGCCCCAGCATTTT. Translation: CASSFLPRGEGQPQHF.